This T cell receptor (beta chain) was sequenced in a study of OX40 agonist ivuxolimab in advanced cancers. As for the study in general: An agonistic human IgG2 monoclonal antibody against OX40 (CD134) was given. Overall study results and limits: Clonal expansion from baseline to week 6 occurred in both CD4+ and CD8+ T cells.

A note on this clone: Antigen: not known.

Repertoires were generated with immunoSEQ multiplex PCR, while TCRdb's copy carries only in-frame clones and drops some. The sample has 35,000 to 40,000 clones, approximately 90% seen once. V gave up 0 bases and J gave up 0 bases, with 12 bases separating them. The CDR3 runs to 17 residues. Germline-derived CDR1 and CDR2 are MNHEY and SMNVEV (reference sequence). The timepoints at which blood was sampled were baseline, cycle 4 day 1, and cycle 7 day 1. The rearrangement uses TRBV27 and TRBJ2-4; maybe TRBD1 (6 bases). This sequence was found in an adult with an advanced solid tumor such as melanoma, head and neck, liver or kidney cancer. Material: CD4+ or CD8+ T cells sorted from blood, obtained in a trial of the OX40 agonist ivuxolimab. The CDR3 sequence is CASSLSGAILAKNIQYF. The CDR3 DNA sequence: TGTGCCAGCAGTTTATCGGGGGCTATCCTAGCCAAAAACATTCAGTACTTC.